This record covers a single T cell receptor beta chain. The target antigen is unknown. This record comes from a study of cytomegalovirus exposure and HLA in healthy donors. Study overall: Sequencing of approximately 190 million T cells in an earlier analysis found 95 million to 120 million unique TCR beta sequences. Whole-study findings and limits: Three CMV-associated chains proved CMV antigen-specific in vitro.

PCR primers comprised 60 Vbeta and 13 Jbeta primers. The table came from immunoSEQ multiplex PCR; TCRdb's copy has only in-frame clones and leaves some out. The table records around 280,000 clones, roughly 89% of them present only once. Germline V gene data show CDR1 as SGHKS and CDR2 as YYEKEE (reference sequence). CDR3 length: 15 amino acids. The germline V and J ends were trimmed by 1 base and 5 bases, with 12 bases remaining between them. The sample taken for sequencing was PBMCs. The TCR originated in a woman under 30 in good health and CMV-seronegative. The chain recombines TRBV5-5 with TRBJ2-2; D is perhaps TRBD2 (6 bases). The CDR3 DNA reads as TGTGCCAGCAGCTTGTGGGGGGTGCAGACCGGGGAGCTGTTTTTT. Translating it yields CASSLWGVQTGELFF.